This T cell receptor (beta chain) was found in a study of shared clonotypes between healthy human individuals. Method: immunoSEQ multiplex PCR; TCRdb's copy keeps in-frame clones and lacks some. The repertoire holds more than 1 million clones, around three quarters seen once, with about 0.52% in the top ten. Per germline, CDR1 LGHNA and CDR2 YNFKEQ. The ends were cut back, 3 bases at V and 6 bases at J, with 15 bases in the middle. The CDR3 is 15 amino acids. Sequenced sample: memory CD4+ T cells from PBMCs. Subset of the sample: CD45RA-negative fraction. This chain links TRBV4-2 with TRBJ2-4; tentative D call: TRBD1 (6 bases). The clonotype was recovered from a man between 18 and 29 years old in good health. Some clones in this sample may be carry-over from other donors' samples. CDR3 coding DNA: TGTGCCAGCAGCCAGGCCGGACAGAGCGGAAACATTCAGTACTTC. Translating it yields CASSQAGQSGNIQYF.